This T cell receptor beta chain was captured by sequencing in a study of patients and donors after allogeneic stem cell transplantation. TCRdb analysed the RT-PCR reads with MiXCR anew, one entry per CDR3 protein. Among over 150,000 distinct CDR3 sequences listed, 30% were seen once. The receptor's source is a human donor who was either an allogeneic HSCT recipient or a stem cell or donor lymphocyte infusion donor (not recorded which). It is not recorded whose cells these are; they may come from a transplant donor. The sample consisted of blood, either unsorted or a sorted T cell fraction (not recorded which).

The CDR3 DNA follows: TGTGCCAGCAGTTACCCTGGACAGGGTGACATTCAGTACTTC. Translating it yields CASSYPGQGDIQYF. J is TRBJ2-4 and V is TRBV6-6, with 8 bases lining up with TRBD1. The CDR3 covers 14 residues. V shed 2 bases and J 8 bases; nucleotides not matched to a gene: 5. Germline V gene sequence: CDR1 MNHNY, CDR2 SVGAGI (reference sequence).